This T cell receptor beta chain was profiled in a study of Ad26.COV2.S vaccination and SARS-CoV-2 variants. Study-wide findings and caveats: Total T cell responses may have been underestimated by the TCR breadth and depth analyses.

This CDR3 is 14 amino acids long. The V end lost 1 base, the J end lost 0 bases, and 7 bases lay between the germline ends. The germline gives CDR1 MGHRA, CDR2 YSYEKL. Assay used: immunoSEQ multiplex PCR; TCRdb lists only in-frame clones, some missing. The repertoire holds around 370,000 clones, with 92% as singletons. To note about this clone: The target antigen is unknown.

The clonotype was recovered from a human donor who had recovered from COVID-19. Specimen: peripheral blood, collected after recovery from COVID-19. This sequence joins TRBV4-1 and TRBJ2-7, with D unresolved. The CDR3: CASSQGRASYEQYF. The CDR3 bases are TGCGCCAGCAGCCAAGGACGGGCCTCCTACGAGCAGTACTTC.